This T cell receptor beta chain was recovered during a study of T-cell memory formation after mild COVID-19 (dated by TCRdb to the early 2020s). For the study in its entirety: TCR sequence clusters from the two donors were found to be largely donor specific. The cohort comprised two young, previously healthy adult volunteers, one female and one male. Longitudinal TCRalpha and TCRbeta repertoire sequencing tracked T-cell clones expanding and contracting after mild COVID-19 in two donors. Overall results and qualifications from the work: Clones that contracted from day 15 to 85 showed balanced CD4/CD8 phenotypes, whereas a second wave of clones that expanded from day 15 to 37 leaned towards CD4+. Contracting CD4+ clones were found mainly in CM and EM memory subsets, while CD8+ clones were enriched in EMRA. The study covered only a couple of mild cases, and larger cohorts including severe cases with pre-infection samples were considered necessary. SARS-CoV-2 specificity of the second-wave clones peaking on day 37 was not confirmed. The detection of some responding clones in pre-infection memory suggests that pre-existing cross-reactive memory T cells joined the SARS-CoV-2 response.

Ficoll-Paque density gradient centrifugation was used to isolate PBMCs. The instrument was an Illumina NovaSeq 6000. Using 5'RACE with constant-segment primers, TCRalpha and TCRbeta cDNA libraries were constructed, with sample barcodes and unique molecular identifiers added in the process. RNA was extracted from every sample with Trizol reagent. The libraries were amplified in two PCR steps, and the second step added a second sample barcode and Illumina TruSeq adapters. The libraries were sequenced on an Illumina NovaSeq using 2 x 150 bp paired-end reads. The study's own analysis went as follows. Demultiplexing of reads and collapsing into UMI-guided consensus sequences were performed with migec v1.2.7. Using mixcr v2.1.11, UMI consensuses were aligned to TRA and TRB V and J templates and then assembled into clonotypes. A clonotype was counted as expanded or contracted only if both edgeR and NoisET called the change significant, with noise models trained on biological replicates. For edgeR calls, a false discovery rate-adjusted p below 0.01 and a log2 fold-change threshold of 1 were applied. PCA with hierarchical clustering of max-normalized trajectories of the 1000 most abundant clonotypes was used as exploratory dynamics analysis. Separately sequenced CD4+ and CD8+ repertoires were used to assign the CD4 or CD8 phenotype of responding clones. TCRdb applied fastp at Q25 and MiXCR to the public reads, then kept only in-frame beta chains. Every entry covers one CDR3 protein and lists the most common genes and DNA from its rows. TCRdb, not the original authors, processed these V and J calls. For this sample the table gives roughly 45,000 distinct CDR3 sequences, of which about 28% were detected only once. About 45% of the sample is taken by the ten largest.

In this sample, this clonotype turned up a few times. Its antigen has not been determined. Nothing much larger sits one base from this clone, and base qualities are not available. Deletion took 4 bases off V and 4 bases off J, with a span of 31 bases between the germline ends. As encoded in the germline V gene (reference sequence), CDR1 is DFQATT while CDR2 is SNEGSKA. The CDR3 numbers 19 residues from cysteine through phenylalanine. The kept DNA is CDR3 alone, 57 bases in frame from the first base. The chain couples TRBV20-1 to TRBJ2-5; D gene: possibly TRBD1, on 6 matching bases. The sequencing sample was made of PBMCs or a T cell subset sorted from them (not recorded which). The TCR sequence derives from a young man who had mild COVID-19 (a few samples of this study predate the infection). The sample titles of this study are shuffled in the database, so cell type and time point are left out; the donor was told from shared clones. In nucleotides, the sequence is TGCAGTGCTACAACCGAACGTGGTTTCGGGGACATTGGAAGAGAGACCCAGTACTTC. This is translated as CSATTERGFGDIGRETQYF.